Below are 26 T cell receptor beta chains sequenced from a single sample in a study of CD8+ T cells in alopecia areata. It was cDNA, reverse transcribed from extracted RNA, that served as the sequencing template. The repertoire was sequenced with immunoSEQ multiplex PCR; TCRdb's copy has only in-frame clones and lacks some. The profile shows about 270,000 clones, 60% of them singletons. Documented treatment: oral pan-JAK inhibitor, 5-10 mg twice daily. The sequencing here drew on CD4+ T cells sorted from blood, taken at roughly week 52, from a patient treated with tofacitinib. Source of these receptors: a human donor with alopecia areata.

This clone has just a few counts. The CDR3 spells CASSLSVNSPLHF. CDR3 in DNA: TGTGCCAGCAGCTTGAGTGTAAATTCACCCCTCCACTTT. This chain uses TRBV5-5 with TRBJ1-6; D is uncertain. The CDR3 covers 13 residues. V lost 1 base to trimming and J lost 7 bases, with 6 bases between them. In germline, CDR1 is SGHKS, CDR2 YYEKEE (reference sequence).

The chain recombines TRBV11-2 with TRBJ1-2, with TRBD1 matching 7 bases. The CDR3 totals 14 residues. Germline CDR1 SGHAT, CDR2 FQNNGV. J was trimmed by 5 bases and V by 1 base; bases with no gene match: 4. The DNA for the CDR3 is TGTGCCAGCAGCTTAGGTCACAGGGGTTATGGCTACACCTTC. Translating gives CASSLGHRGYGYTF. Full variable domain (remainder filled in from reference TRBV11-2 and TRBJ1-2): EAGVAQSPRYKIIEKRQSVAFWCNPISGHATLYWYQQILGQGPKLLIQFQNNGVVDDSQLPKDRFSAERLKGVDSTLKIQPAKLEDSAVYLCASSLGHRGYGYTFGSGTRLTVV.

The chain combines TRBV5-4 with TRBJ2-7, with D tentatively TRBD2 (5 bases). Germline V gives CDR1 SGHNT, CDR2 YYREEE (reference sequence). The CDR3 spans 15 residues. Trimming removed 0 bases from V and 4 bases from J, with 14 bases in between. The CDR3 region is CASSLVGRGLYEQYF. CDR3 sequence (DNA): TGTGCCAGCAGCTTGGTGGGTCGGGGTTTGTACGAGCAGTACTTC.

This clone came up a few times. This chain uses TRBV29-1 with TRBJ1-4; D remains ambiguous. Germline CDR1 SQVTM, CDR2 ANQGSEA. The CDR3 runs to 12 residues. Trimming stripped 7 bases from V and 3 bases from J, with 9 bases between. CDR3 amino acids: CSAKGPNEKLFF. The CDR3 bases are TGCAGCGCCAAAGGCCCTAATGAAAAACTGTTTTTT.

The rearrangement links TRBV27 to TRBJ2-4; no clear D. CDR1 and CDR2 from the germline V gene are MNHEY and SMNVEV (reference sequence). The CDR3 is 14 amino acids. Between the trimmed V and J ends, which lost 5 bases and 0 bases, there was a span of 8 bases. CDR3 in amino acids: CASSPLLAKNIQYF. CDR3 in DNA: TGTGCCAGCAGTCCTCTTTTAGCCAAAAACATTCAGTACTTC.

This clone was picked up a small number of times. The gene calls are TRBV7-2 and TRBJ2-1; 7 bases match TRBD2. V was clipped by 6 bases and J by 0 bases; unmatched bases: 2. This CDR3 has 14 amino acids. CDR1 and CDR2 from the germline V gene are SGHTA and FQGNSA. The CDR3 protein is CASRGGSSYNEQFF. The CDR3 nucleotides read TGTGCCAGCAGGGGAGGGAGCTCCTACAATGAGCAGTTCTTC.

This clone has only a few counts. Other nucleotide sequences in the sample specify the same CDR3. CDR3 sequence reads: CSVGGLYNEQFF. CDR3 sequence (DNA): TGCAGCGTTGGGGGGTTGTACAATGAGCAGTTCTTC. The rearrangement uses TRBV29-1 and TRBJ2-1; D is possibly TRBD1 or TRBD2 (5 bases each). CDR3 length: 12 residues. The ends were cut back, 4 bases at V and 4 bases at J, with 8 bases in the middle. From germline, CDR1 is SQVTM and CDR2 ANQGSEA.

This sequence joins TRBV7-9 and TRBJ1-4; a possible D gene is TRBD1 (5 bases). V lost 5 bases and J lost 4, with 11 bases in between. The CDR3 contains 14 residues. The V gene's germline CDR1 is SEHNR and CDR2 FQNEAQ (reference sequence). The CDR3 here is CASSRGHLNEKLFF. The CDR3 DNA is TGTGCCAGCAGCCGGGGCCACCTTAATGAAAAACTGTTTTTT. Variable domain in full (rest from reference TRBV7-9 and TRBJ1-4): DTGVSQNPRHKITKRGQNVTFRCDPISEHNRLYWYRQTLGQGPEFLTYFQNEAQLEKSRLLSDRFSAERPKGSFSTLEIQRTEQGDSAMYLCASSRGHLNEKLFFGSGTQLSVL.

This clone appeared many times. The rearrangement uses TRBV28 and TRBJ1-5; 9 nucleotides match TRBD1. V was clipped by 6 bases and J by 5 bases; unmatched bases: 11. This CDR3 region has 16 residues. CDR1 is MDHEN, CDR2 SYDVKM, per germline. The CDR3 DNA reads as TGTGCCAGCAGGGACAGGGGTATTCGGAGCGATCAGCCCCAGCATTTT. As protein: CASRDRGIRSDQPQHF.

The V gene is TRBV5-1, the J gene TRBJ2-1, with 12 bases aligning to TRBD2. The CDR3 totals 15 residues. J was trimmed by 3 bases and V by 4 bases; bases with no gene match: 2. Germline V gene data show CDR1 as SGHRS and CDR2 as YFSETQ. The CDR3 DNA reads TGCGCCAGCAGCACGACTAGCGGGGGCTACAATGAGCAGTTCTTC. Its protein product is CASSTTSGGYNEQFF.

This chain connects TRBV5-1 to TRBJ2-1; TRBD2 agrees at 7 bases. V lost 3 bases to trimming and J lost 4 bases; unmatched junction nucleotides: 4. Per the germline V gene, CDR1 is SGHRS and CDR2 is YFSETQ. The CDR3 spans 14 residues. The CDR3 is CASSSSGVYNEQFF. In DNA form, the CDR3 reads TGCGCCAGCAGCTCAAGCGGGGTTTACAATGAGCAGTTCTTC. Full variable domain (remainder filled in from reference TRBV5-1 and TRBJ2-1): KAGVTQTPRYLIKTRGQQVTLSCSPISGHRSVSWYQQTPGQGLQFLFEYFSETQRNKGNFPGRFSGRQFSNSRSEMNVSTLELGDSALYLCASSSSGVYNEQFFGPGTRLTVL.

The chain couples TRBV14 to TRBJ2-5, with no clear D. The germline V gene has CDR1 SGHDN and CDR2 FVKESK. CDR3 length: 16 residues. V was trimmed by 1 base and J by 5 bases, leaving 17 bases between them. CDR3 bases: TGTGCCAGCAGCCAAGTGGTCTTCTACGGTGGGGAGACCCAGTACTTC. Its translation: CASSQVVFYGGETQYF.

The V gene is TRBV7-2, the J gene TRBJ2-6; a possible D gene is TRBD1 (6 bases). Germline assignment: CDR1 SGHTA and CDR2 FQGNSA. V was shortened by 7 bases and J by 0 bases, with 13 bases between the two germline ends. CDR3 size: 16 residues. CDR3 nucleotides: TGTGCCAGCACCCAGGACAGTGGCTCTGGGGCCAACGTCCTGACTTTC. As protein: CASTQDSGSGANVLTF.

V usage is TRBV4-2 and J usage is TRBJ2-7, with D possibly matching TRBD2 (6 bases). V was trimmed by 1 base and J by 0 bases, leaving 10 bases between them. From germline, CDR1 is LGHNA and CDR2 YNFKEQ. This CDR3 has 15 amino acids. The CDR3 DNA is TGTGCCAGCAGCCAAGTGGAGGGTGCCTCCTACGAGCAGTACTTC. Its protein product is CASSQVEGASYEQYF.

The chain has TRBV7-2 and TRBJ2-5; TRBD2 matches at 8 bases. The CDR3 is 16 residues long. Germline CDR1 SGHTA, CDR2 FQGNSA. J gave up 5 bases and V 2 bases, and 10 bases lay outside the gene matches. CDR3 coding DNA: TGTGCCAGCAGCTTATTCGCAGCGGGGGTACAGGAGACCCAGTACTTC. Translating gives CASSLFAAGVQETQYF.

This clone was counted a few times. The chain carries TRBV2 and TRBJ2-3; no reliable D call. The CDR3 runs 14 residues. The germline gives CDR1 SNHLY, CDR2 FYNNEI. Deletions cut 0 bases from V and 8 bases from J, with 12 bases between. Here the CDR3 reads CASSEAFPPGTQYF. The DNA for the CDR3 is TGTGCCAGCAGTGAAGCTTTCCCTCCGGGTACGCAGTATTTT.

The chain combines TRBV29-1 with TRBJ2-1; D perhaps matches TRBD2 (5 bases). V was pared by 7 bases and J by 1 base, with 11 bases between. The germline gives CDR1 SQVTM, CDR2 ANQGSEA. The length of the CDR3 is 13 residues. CDR3 DNA sequence: TGCAGCGCTGGACGGAGGTCCTACAATGAGCAGTTCTTC. Protein product: CSAGRRSYNEQFF.

The chain uses TRBV7-9 and TRBJ1-2, with D unclear. Trimming took 1 base from V and 0 from J, leaving 9 bases between them. CDR3 length: 15 amino acids. Germline V gene data show CDR1 as SEHNR and CDR2 as FQNEAQ (reference sequence). CDR3 DNA sequence: TGTGCCAGCAGCTTAGTGGGTGAAGCTAACTATGGCTACACCTTC. Protein: CASSLVGEANYGYTF. Using reference TRBV7-9 and TRBJ1-2 for the parts outside the CDR3, the full variable domain is DTGVSQNPRHKITKRGQNVTFRCDPISEHNRLYWYRQTLGQGPEFLTYFQNEAQLEKSRLLSDRFSAERPKGSFSTLEIQRTEQGDSAMYLCASSLVGEANYGYTFGSGTRLTVV.

A few counts support this clone. V gene TRBV29-1 combines with J gene TRBJ2-2; D is tentatively TRBD1 or TRBD2 (5 bases each). Germline values: CDR1 SQVTM, CDR2 ANQGSEA. There are 11 residues in the CDR3. Trimming shortened V by 7 bases and J by 6 bases, and 9 bases separated the two germline ends. For the CDR3, the DNA is TGCAGCGGAGGGGAACCCGGGGAGCTGTTTTTT. As protein: CSGGEPGELFF.

In this sample, this clone turned up a few times. The chain uses TRBV4-1 and TRBJ2-6; D gene uncertain. CDR1 and CDR2 from the germline V gene are MGHRA and YSYEKL. The V end lost 4 bases, the J end lost 0 bases, and 1 base lay between the germline ends. The CDR3 has 13 residues. CDR3: CASSPSGANVLTF. The CDR3 coding sequence is TGCGCCAGCAGCCCCTCTGGGGCCAACGTCCTGACTTTC.

J is TRBJ2-7 and V is TRBV2, with D perhaps matching TRBD1 or TRBD2 (5 bases each). The CDR3 is 12 residues long. Trimming took off 8 bases at V and 7 bases at J, with 15 bases between the two ends. Per the germline V gene, CDR1 is SNHLY and CDR2 is FYNNEI. CDR3 bases: TGTGCCAGCCGGGTCGGGGCGCGGGAGCAGTACTTC. Protein: CASRVGAREQYF.

This clone turned up a few times. V usage is TRBV25-1 and J usage is TRBJ2-5; D is possibly TRBD1 or TRBD2 (6 bases each). The CDR3 runs to 15 residues. Trimming took 3 bases from V and 5 from J, leaving 16 bases between them. CDR1 MGHDK and CDR2 SYGVNS come from the germline V gene. In DNA, the CDR3 is TGTGCCAGCAGTGAGAGGTGGGGGGCGGGTGAGACCCAGTACTTC. Protein: CASSERWGAGETQYF.

The rearrangement links TRBV30 to TRBJ1-4; TRBD1 is a possible D gene (5 bases). Germline V gene data show CDR1 as GTSNPN and CDR2 as SVGIG (reference sequence). The CDR3 covers 16 residues. Trimming removed 0 bases from V and 5 bases from J, with 16 bases in between. CDR3 sequence reads: CAWSVLSTAINEKLFF. CDR3 coding DNA: TGTGCCTGGAGTGTACTCTCGACAGCGATCAATGAAAAACTGTTTTTT. Full variable domain (remainder filled in from reference TRBV30 and TRBJ1-4): SQTIHQWPATLVQPVGSPLSLECTVEGTSNPNLYWYRQAAGRGLQLLFYSVGIGQISSEVPQNLSASRPQDRQFILSSKKLLLSDSGFYLCAWSVLSTAINEKLFFGSGTQLSVL.

V usage is TRBV30 and J usage is TRBJ2-1; 7 bases are a match to TRBD2. V lost 0 bases to trimming and J lost 3 bases; unmatched junction nucleotides: 5. Germline V gives CDR1 GTSNPN, CDR2 SVGIG (reference sequence). This CDR3 spans 15 amino acids. CDR3 loop: CAWSVGASGYNEQFF. In nucleotides, the CDR3 is TGTGCCTGGAGTGTTGGGGCTAGCGGCTACAATGAGCAGTTCTTC.

The gene calls are TRBV7-8 and TRBJ1-5; D is undetermined. V was clipped by 1 base and J by 2 bases, with 9 bases between them. Germline values: CDR1 SGHVS, CDR2 FQNEAQ. This CDR3 is built from 15 residues. The CDR3 spells CASSLGGNGNQPQHF. DNA for the CDR3: TGTGCCAGCAGCTTAGGGGGAAACGGCAATCAGCCCCAGCATTTT.

The rearrangement joins TRBV7-9 to TRBJ1-6, with D unresolved. The CDR3 loop spans 14 amino acids. Germline V gene lookup returns CDR1 SEHNR and CDR2 FQNEAQ (reference sequence). With 1 base removed from V and 7 bases from J, the gap between germline ends came to 8 bases. DNA of the CDR3: TGTGCCAGCAGCTTAGACTCTGGGAATTCACCCCTCCACTTT. It is translated as CASSLDSGNSPLHF.